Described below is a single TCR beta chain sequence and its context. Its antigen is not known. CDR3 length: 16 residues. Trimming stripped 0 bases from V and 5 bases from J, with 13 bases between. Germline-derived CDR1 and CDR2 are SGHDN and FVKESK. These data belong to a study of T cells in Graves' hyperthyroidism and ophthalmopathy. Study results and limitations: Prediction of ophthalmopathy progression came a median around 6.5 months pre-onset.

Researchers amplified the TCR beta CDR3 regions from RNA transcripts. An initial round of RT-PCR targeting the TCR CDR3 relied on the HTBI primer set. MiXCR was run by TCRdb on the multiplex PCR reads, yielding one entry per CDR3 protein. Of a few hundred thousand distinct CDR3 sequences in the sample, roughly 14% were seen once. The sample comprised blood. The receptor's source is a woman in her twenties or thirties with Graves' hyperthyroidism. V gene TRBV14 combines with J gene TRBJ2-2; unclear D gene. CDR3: CASSQEARGLTGELFF. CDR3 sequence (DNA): TGTGCCAGCAGCCAAGAAGCGAGAGGTTTGACCGGGGAGCTGTTTTTT.